This is a list of T cell receptor beta chains from one sample in a study of blood T cells in healthy people across ages. TCRdb analysed the 5' RACE reads with MiXCR anew, one entry per CDR3 protein. Of some 760,000 distinct CDR3 sequences listed, 20% to 25% were seen once; the top ten hold just under 9.5%. These sequences were also reported in another study, on T cells of mothers and their children.

Material: blood. All receptors come from a boy aged 10-17 years in good health. CDR3s include the opening cysteine and the closing phenylalanine or tryptophan. A D gene is named only where the DNA matches it firmly. Size is omitted from some rows. Given values are once, few, many or a class for expanded clones.

>.|TRBV20-1|.|TRBJ1-4
TGCAGTGCTGAGGAGGGTGAAAAACTGTTTTTT
CSAEEGEKLFF
>.|TRBV20-1|.|TRBJ2-7
TGCAGTGCTAGAGATCTCGGGAGTGGGTACGAGCAGTACTTC
CSARDLGSGYEQYF
>TRBD1|TRBV29-1|.|TRBJ2-3
TGCAGCGTTGAGATCGGACAGGGCACAGATACGCAGTATTTT
CSVEIGQGTDTQYF
>TRBD2|TRBV7-2|.|TRBJ2-1
TGTGCCAGCAGCTCAGGACTAGCGGGGGAGGGTGAGCAGTTCTTC
CASSSGLAGEGEQFF
>.|TRBV4-3|.|TRBJ1-4
TGCGCCAGCAGCCAAGATCTTCAGGGAAGTGAAAAACTGTTTTTT
CASSQDLQGSEKLFF
>.|TRBV28|.|TRBJ1-6
TGTGCCAGCAGTTTTTGGGAGGTCTCCTATAATTCACCCCTCCACTTT
CASSFWEVSYNSPLHF
>.|TRBV4-2|.|TRBJ2-2
TGTGCCAGCAGCCAAGATTTTGGGGCCTTCGGAGGGACCTACAGGCCCGGGGAGCTGTTTTTT
CASSQDFGAFGGTYRPGELFF
>.|TRBV5-5|few|TRBJ2-5
TGTGCCAGCAGCTTGCCCGGGAGTGGGGGGACCCAGTACTTC
CASSLPGSGGTQYF
>.|TRBV6-1|.|TRBJ2-7
TGTGCCAGCAGTCCCATTCATTACGAGCAGTACTTC
CASSPIHYEQYF
>.|TRBV11-2|.|TRBJ2-4
TGTGCCAGCAGCTTAGATTTCTTTGGGGTAGCCAAAAACATTCAGTACTTC
CASSLDFFGVAKNIQYF
>TRBD2|TRBV12-3/TRBV12-4|few|TRBJ2-3
TGTGCCAGCAGTAGCGGGGCCTACACAGATACGCAGTATTTT
CASSSGAYTDTQYF
>TRBD1|TRBV7-2|few|TRBJ1-6
TGTGCCAGCAGCAGACGACAGGGGGTAAATTCACCCCTCCACTTT
CASSRRQGVNSPLHF
>.|TRBV20-1|.|TRBJ1-3
TGCAGTGCTAGAGATCGTGGAACCGGGACTATCTCTGGAAACACCATATATTTT
CSARDRGTGTISGNTIYF
>TRBD1|TRBV2|few|TRBJ1-2
TGTGCCAGCAACGTAGGGACAGGGGCTGAGAGCTACACCTTC
CASNVGTGAESYTF
>.|TRBV9|.|TRBJ2-1
TGTGCCAGCAGCCCCCGGGACATAGACTACAATGAGCAGTTCTTC
CASSPRDIDYNEQFF
>TRBD2|TRBV5-1|few|TRBJ2-3
TGCGCCAGCAGCGCCGGGACTAGCGGGAGTTTGGATACGCAGTATTTT
CASSAGTSGSLDTQYF
>TRBD2|TRBV7-6|few|TRBJ2-1
TGTGCCAGCACCCCTAGCGGTACGGGAGTTTCCTACAATGAGCAGTTCTTC
CASTPSGTGVSYNEQFF
>TRBD2|TRBV29-1|.|TRBJ2-3
TGCAGCGTTGACCCCTTTTTCGAGCGGGGTAACACAGATACGCAGTATTTT
CSVDPFFERGNTDTQYF
>TRBD1|TRBV5-1|.|TRBJ2-3
TGCGCCAGCATCGACAGGGGAGGAGCAGATACGCAGTATTTT
CASIDRGGADTQYF
>.|TRBV14|many|TRBJ2-1
TGTGCCAGCAGCCACCGGGGGAGCTCCTACAATGAGCAGTTCTTC
CASSHRGSSYNEQFF
>TRBD2|TRBV7-9|few|TRBJ2-2
TGTGCCAGCAGCCCGGGACTACGGAACACCGGGGAGCTGTTTTTT
CASSPGLRNTGELFF
>.|TRBV7-9|.|TRBJ2-1
TGTGCCAGCAGCTTACCCCTCGTTCCCAAGAAAACCTACAATGAGCAGTTCTTC
CASSLPLVPKKTYNEQFF
>.|TRBV28|.|TRBJ2-4
TGTGCCAGCAGTTTTCCAGGGGTTAGAAACATTCAGTACTTC
CASSFPGVRNIQYF
>TRBD1|TRBV11-2|few|TRBJ2-4
TGTGCCAGCAGCTTGCCGCGACAGGGCGGAGAGGAAAACATTCAGTACTTC
CASSLPRQGGEENIQYF
>TRBD1|TRBV20-1|.|TRBJ2-6
TGCAGTGCCGGACAGGCTGGGGCCAACGTCCTGACTTTC
CSAGQAGANVLTF
>.|TRBV28|few|TRBJ2-1
TGTGCCAGCAGTTCCCCGGGCAGGGGAGACAATGAGCAGTTCTTC
CASSSPGRGDNEQFF
>TRBD1|TRBV7-2|.|TRBJ1-2
TGTGCCAGCAGCCTTTATATGGGACAGGACTATGGCTACACCTTC
CASSLYMGQDYGYTF
>.|TRBV29-1|.|TRBJ2-1
TGCAGCGTTGAAGATTCCGAGACCTATGAGCAGTTCTTC
CSVEDSETYEQFF
>TRBD1|TRBV4-1|.|TRBJ2-7
TGCGCCAGCAGCCAACTCCGGGACAGCGACTCCTACGAGCAGTACTTC
CASSQLRDSDSYEQYF
>TRBD1|TRBV4-1|.|TRBJ1-2
TGCGCCAGCAGCCAGGGGACAGGGGCCTACTACCTCTTC
CASSQGTGAYYLF
>.|TRBV5-6|few|TRBJ2-2
TGTGCCAGCAGCCGACAGATGAACACCGGGGAGCTGTTTTTT
CASSRQMNTGELFF
>TRBD1|TRBV29-1|.|TRBJ2-7
TGCAGCGCTTCTACAGGGGCGGACGAGCAGTACTTC
CSASTGADEQYF
>TRBD1|TRBV12-5|few|TRBJ2-3
TGTGCTAGTGGTTTGGCGGGACAGGTAGGGGATACGCAGTATTTT
CASGLAGQVGDTQYF
>TRBD2|TRBV29-1|.|TRBJ2-1
TGCAGCGTTGCACGCGGGGGGGCGTTCTCCTATGAGCAGTTCTTC
CSVARGGAFSYEQFF
>.|TRBV6-1|.|TRBJ1-4
TGTGCCAGCAGTGAAGCAACGGGGGCGATCGGAAACCTGTTTTTT
CASSEATGAIGNLFF
>.|TRBV5-4|.|TRBJ2-1
TGTGCCAGCAGCATAGAGCCCCTGGGGGCGGGTTTTTACAATGAGCAGTTCTTC
CASSIEPLGAGFYNEQFF
>.|TRBV7-8|few|TRBJ2-1
TGTGCCAGCAGCTTAGATACGCGGGATTTCTACAATGAGCAGTTCTTC
CASSLDTRDFYNEQFF
>.|TRBV7-2|.|TRBJ2-7
TGTGCCAGCAGCTTAGGTTCAGGAGCCCTCTACGAGCAGTACTTC
CASSLGSGALYEQYF
>.|TRBV28|.|TRBJ2-2
TGTGCCAGCAGCTCCGGTCGGACGAACACCGGGGAGCTGTTTTTT
CASSSGRTNTGELFF
>.|TRBV6-5|few|TRBJ2-2
TGTGCCAGCAGCCGCAATCAGGGGAACGGGGAGCTGTTTTTT
CASSRNQGNGELFF
>TRBD1|TRBV24-1|few|TRBJ1-5
TGTGCCACCAGCCTGGGACAGGGGGCGAATCAGCCCCAGCATTTT
CATSLGQGANQPQHF
>.|TRBV6-6|many|TRBJ2-4
TGTGCCAGCAGTTTTCACGGTCGATACGGGGCCAAAAACATTCAGTACTTC
CASSFHGRYGAKNIQYF
>.|TRBV7-8|.|TRBJ1-6
TGTGCCAGCAGCTCCTCACCTGATAATTCACCCCTCCACTTT
CASSSSPDNSPLHF
>TRBD1|TRBV28|.|TRBJ1-1
TGTGCCAGCAGCCCGACAGGGGAGTCGGCTGAAGCTTTCTTT
CASSPTGESAEAFF
>.|TRBV9|few|TRBJ2-6
TGTGCCAGCAGCGTAGGCGCTGGGGCCAACGTCCTGACTTTC
CASSVGAGANVLTF
>.|TRBV15|few|TRBJ2-5
TGTGCCACCAGCAGAGAGGGACTGCCACAAGAGACCCAGTACTTC
CATSREGLPQETQYF
>TRBD2|TRBV12-3/TRBV12-4|few|TRBJ2-1
TGTGCCACCGGGACGAGCGGGAGCGATGAGCAGTTCTTC
CATGTSGSDEQFF
>.|TRBV7-9|few|TRBJ2-7
TGTGCCAGCAGCTCGTTACAGGGCCACGAGCAGTACTTC
CASSSLQGHEQYF
>TRBD1|TRBV6-1|few|TRBJ1-5
TGTGCCAGCCGGGACAGCCCTAATAGCAATCAGCCCCAGCATTTT
CASRDSPNSNQPQHF
>TRBD1|TRBV12-3/TRBV12-4|.|TRBJ2-7
TGTGCCAGCAGGGGACAGGGGGCTGGTAACGAGCAGTACTTC
CASRGQGAGNEQYF
>.|TRBV25-1|.|TRBJ1-6
TGTGCCAGCAACCGGGAGCAAGGACCCCTCCACTTT
CASNREQGPLHF
>.|TRBV19|few|TRBJ2-7
TGTGCCAGTAGTATGGACGGAGCCACCTACGAGCAGTACTTC
CASSMDGATYEQYF